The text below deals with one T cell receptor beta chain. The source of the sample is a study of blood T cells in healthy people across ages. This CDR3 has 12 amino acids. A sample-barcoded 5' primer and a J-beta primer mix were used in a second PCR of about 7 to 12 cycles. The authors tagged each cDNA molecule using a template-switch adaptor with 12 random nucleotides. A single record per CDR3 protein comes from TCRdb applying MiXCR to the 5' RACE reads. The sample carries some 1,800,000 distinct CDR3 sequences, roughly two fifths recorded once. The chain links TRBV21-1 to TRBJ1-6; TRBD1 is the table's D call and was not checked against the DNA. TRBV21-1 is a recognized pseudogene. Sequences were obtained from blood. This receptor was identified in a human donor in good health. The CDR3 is CASKQGNSPLHF. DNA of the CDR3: TGTGCCAGCAAACAGGGTAATTCACCCCTCCACTTT.